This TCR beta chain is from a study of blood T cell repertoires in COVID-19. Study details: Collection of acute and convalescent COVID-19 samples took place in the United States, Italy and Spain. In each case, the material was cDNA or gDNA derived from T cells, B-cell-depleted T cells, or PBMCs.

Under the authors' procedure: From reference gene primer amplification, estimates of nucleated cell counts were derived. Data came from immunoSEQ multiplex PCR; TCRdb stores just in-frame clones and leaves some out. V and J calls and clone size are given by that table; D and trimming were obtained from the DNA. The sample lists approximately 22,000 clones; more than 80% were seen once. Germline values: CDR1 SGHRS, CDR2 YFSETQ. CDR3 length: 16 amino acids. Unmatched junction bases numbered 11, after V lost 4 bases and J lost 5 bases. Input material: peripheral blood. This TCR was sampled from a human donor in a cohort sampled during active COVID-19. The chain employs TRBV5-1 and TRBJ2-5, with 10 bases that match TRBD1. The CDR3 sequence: CASSPEPGQGLETQYF. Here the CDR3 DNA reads TGCGCCAGCAGCCCTGAACCGGGACAGGGGTTGGAGACCCAGTACTTC.